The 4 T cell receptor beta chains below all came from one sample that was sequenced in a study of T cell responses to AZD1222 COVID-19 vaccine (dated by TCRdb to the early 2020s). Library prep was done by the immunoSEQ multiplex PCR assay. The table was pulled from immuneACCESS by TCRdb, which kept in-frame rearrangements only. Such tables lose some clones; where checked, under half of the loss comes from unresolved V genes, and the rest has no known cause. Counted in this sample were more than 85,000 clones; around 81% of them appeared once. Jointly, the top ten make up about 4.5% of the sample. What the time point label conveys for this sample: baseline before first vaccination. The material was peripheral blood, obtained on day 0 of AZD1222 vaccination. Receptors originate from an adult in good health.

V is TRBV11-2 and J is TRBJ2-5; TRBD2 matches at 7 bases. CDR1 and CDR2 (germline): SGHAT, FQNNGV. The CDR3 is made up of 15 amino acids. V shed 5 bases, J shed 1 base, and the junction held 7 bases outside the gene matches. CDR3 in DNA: TGTGCCAGCAGCCCCTCGACTAGCCGCCAAGAGACCCAGTACTTC. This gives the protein CASSPSTSRQETQYF. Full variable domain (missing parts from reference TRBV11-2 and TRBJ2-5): EAGVAQSPRYKIIEKRQSVAFWCNPISGHATLYWYQQILGQGPKLLIQFQNNGVVDDSQLPKDRFSAERLKGVDSTLKIQPAKLEDSAVYLCASSPSTSRQETQYFGPGTRLLVL.

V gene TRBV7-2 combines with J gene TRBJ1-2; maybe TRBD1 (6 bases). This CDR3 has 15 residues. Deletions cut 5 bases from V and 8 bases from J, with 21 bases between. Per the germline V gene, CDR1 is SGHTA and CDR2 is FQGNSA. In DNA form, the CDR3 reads TGTGCCAGCAGCACGCGACAGGCCGGCGTGGGGGGCTACACCTTC. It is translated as CASSTRQAGVGGYTF.

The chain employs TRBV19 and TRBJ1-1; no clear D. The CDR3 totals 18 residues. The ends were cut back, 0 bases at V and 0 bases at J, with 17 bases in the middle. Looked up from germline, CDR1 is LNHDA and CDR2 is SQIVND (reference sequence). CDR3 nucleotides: TGTGCCAGTAGTATAGATAGACGGGCATCTGGGATGAACACTGAAGCTTTCTTT. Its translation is CASSIDRRASGMNTEAFF.

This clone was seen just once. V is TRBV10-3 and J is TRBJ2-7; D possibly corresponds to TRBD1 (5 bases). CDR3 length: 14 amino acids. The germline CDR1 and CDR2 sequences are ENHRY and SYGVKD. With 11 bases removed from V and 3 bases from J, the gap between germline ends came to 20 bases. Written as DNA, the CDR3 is TGTGCCTCAAAGACAGAGGAAGTTAGCTACGAGCAGTACTTC. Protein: CASKTEEVSYEQYF.